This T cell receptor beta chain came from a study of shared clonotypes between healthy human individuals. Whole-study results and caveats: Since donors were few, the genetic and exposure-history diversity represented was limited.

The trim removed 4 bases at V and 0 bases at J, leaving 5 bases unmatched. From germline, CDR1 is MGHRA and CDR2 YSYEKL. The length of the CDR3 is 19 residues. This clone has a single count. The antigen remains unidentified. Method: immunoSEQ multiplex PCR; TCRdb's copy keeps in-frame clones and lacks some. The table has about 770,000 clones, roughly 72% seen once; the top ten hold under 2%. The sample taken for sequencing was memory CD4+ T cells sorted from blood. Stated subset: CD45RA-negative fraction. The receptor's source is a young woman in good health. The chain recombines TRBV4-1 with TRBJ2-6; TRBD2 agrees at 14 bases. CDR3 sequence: CASSLRTSGGNSGANVLTF. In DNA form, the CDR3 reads TGCGCCAGCAGCCTGCGGACTAGCGGGGGGAACTCTGGGGCCAACGTCCTGACTTTC.